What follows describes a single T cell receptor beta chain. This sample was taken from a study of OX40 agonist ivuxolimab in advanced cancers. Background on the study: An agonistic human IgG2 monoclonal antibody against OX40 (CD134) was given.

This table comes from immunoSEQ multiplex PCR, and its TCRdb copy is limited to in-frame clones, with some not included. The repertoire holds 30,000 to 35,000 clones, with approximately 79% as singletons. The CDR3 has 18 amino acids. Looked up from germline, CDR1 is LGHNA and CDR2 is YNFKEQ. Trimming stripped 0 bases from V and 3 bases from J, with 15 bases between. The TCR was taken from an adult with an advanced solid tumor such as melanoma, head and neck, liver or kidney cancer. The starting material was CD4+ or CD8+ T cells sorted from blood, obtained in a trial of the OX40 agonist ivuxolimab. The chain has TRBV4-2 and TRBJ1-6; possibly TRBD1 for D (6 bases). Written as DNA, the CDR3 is TGTGCCAGCAGCCAAGACGTACCCGAAGGGGGCTATAATTCACCCCTCCACTTT. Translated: CASSQDVPEGGYNSPLHF.